The sequence of this T cell receptor beta chain was determined in a study of T cell responses to AZD1222 COVID-19 vaccine. Findings and limits, study-wide: The study sampled repertoires only after the peak T cell response. Mostly white British, mostly female donors; authors suggested clonal diversity may be underestimated.

Sequenced by immunoSEQ multiplex PCR; TCRdb stores in-frame clones only, minus some. Among around 140,000 clones listed, nearly 90% were seen once. This clone was observed once. The target antigen is unknown. The CDR3 covers 13 residues. Unmatched junction bases numbered 3, after V lost 7 bases and J lost 8 bases. Germline CDR1 and CDR2: SEHNR and FQNEAQ (reference sequence). This specimen consisted of peripheral blood, obtained 28 days after the second dose of the MenACWY control vaccine. V usage is TRBV7-9 and J usage is TRBJ1-4; 11 bases are shared with TRBD1. This clonotype was sampled from an adult who received the MenACWY meningococcal vaccine as a control. Written as DNA, the CDR3 is TGTGCCAGCATGGACAGGGGGCGCGAAAAACTGTTTTTT. The encoded protein is CASMDRGREKLFF.